This TCR beta chain is from a study of T cell clones after liver transplantation. Study background: Third-party-reactive TCRbeta sequences from pre-transplant mixed lymphocyte reactions served as antigen-independent comparators.

TCRdb keeps only in-frame clones here, not all; method: immunoSEQ multiplex PCR. The repertoire holds about 99,000 clones, under 90% seen once, with around 2.9% in the top ten. In its sample, this clone was seen once. This sequence was found in a human patient who received a liver transplant. Some T cells may trace back to the graft donor. This sample comprised CD4+ T cells from blood, obtained roughly 50 months after liver transplant.

The CDR3 loop is CASSLGGQGRLPNTGELFF. CDR3 coding DNA: TGTGCCAGCAGCTTAGGGGGGCAGGGGAGGCTACCGAACACCGGGGAGCTGTTTTTT. This chain joins TRBV7-6 and TRBJ2-2; perhaps D is TRBD1 or TRBD2 (6 bases each). Germline V gene lookup returns CDR1 SGHVS and CDR2 FNYEAQ. With 1 base removed from V and 0 bases from J, the gap between germline ends came to 18 bases. The CDR3 length is 19 residues.